This TCR beta chain was recorded in a study of CD8 T cells in Susac syndrome (dated by TCRdb to between 2017 and 2020). Background for the entire study: Repertoire sequencing was used to test whether CD8+ T cell activation and differentiation in Susac syndrome was antigen driven. The study compared CD8+ T cell repertoire clonality among 12 healthy donors, roughly 14 Susac syndrome patients and fewer than 19 multiple sclerosis patients. The full study reports these points: The number of individuals in the TCR sequencing and HLA analysis was recognized as being relatively small.

Peripheral blood CD8+ and CD4+ T cells from healthy donors, Susac syndrome patients and multiple sclerosis patients were profiled using high-throughput TCR beta sequencing. The multiple sclerosis controls were treatment-naive patients whose relapsing-remitting disease, either stable or active, fulfilled the revised McDonald criteria. Bulk CD8+ and CD4+ T cells were purified by magnetic negative isolation, while CD8+ TEMRA cells were enriched using FACS. Blood was drawn into EDTA tubes, processed within 24 hours, and PBMCs were isolated by density gradient centrifugation. PBMCs destined for TCR sequencing were cryopreserved in liquid nitrogen and later thawed in a 37 °C water bath. The sorted or isolated CD4+, CD8+ and CD8+ TEMRA cells had a purity of 90% or higher. RNA was extracted using the RNeasy kit, and about 0.5 to 1 ug of the RNA was reverse transcribed with random hexamers. The immunoSEQ multiplex PCR assay, which covers 54 Vbeta and 13 Jbeta segments, was used to amplify TCR beta CDR3 regions. PCR amplification bias was corrected by using a synthetic template baseline for primer optimization and computational correction. Concerning the study's data processing: Reads were assigned to V, D and J genes according to IMGT and analyzed in immunoSEQ Analyzer, with only productive sequences retained. To calculate clonality, Shannon entropy was normalized by log2 of the number of productive unique sequences and then subtracted from one. For each patient and control, public and private clones were evaluated within the 100 most prevalent clones. A clone was defined as Susac-specific if it was absent from the healthy and MS cohorts, from 1052 published viral clones and from other ImmuneACCESS disease sequences. The public reads were reanalyzed by TCRdb: fastp trimming at Q25, MiXCR alignment, in-frame beta chains only. Every distinct CDR3 protein forms one entry, paired with its most common genes and DNA. TCRdb, not the original authors, processed these V and J calls. This sample lists approximately 130,000 distinct CDR3 sequences; around 91% were detected once. Around 0.24% of the sample comes from the top ten.

Note on this clonotype: The target of this receptor is not known. Base qualities are not at hand, and no much larger clone is one base apart.

The source of this sequence is a human donor with multiple sclerosis. The sequencing input was CD8+ T cells from PBMCs.

The bases read TGTGCCAGCAGTTTAGGAGCGGGGGGCTCGAATACGCAGTATTTT. Translated, this gives CASSLGAGGSNTQYF. The receptor chain draws on TRBV27 and TRBJ2-3, and 9 bases in between align with TRBD2. The CDR3 holds 15 amino acids from the cysteine to the phenylalanine. Only CDR3 DNA remains: 45 bases, in frame from the first base. V lost 2 bases and J lost 7 bases, and the count of bases not matched to a germline gene is 7. Based on the germline V gene (reference sequence), the CDR1 and CDR2 sequences are MNHEY and SMNVEV.